This T cell receptor beta chain was obtained from a study of early T cells in non-severe SARS-CoV-2 infection. Findings of the study overall: VDJdb-based matching was biased toward anti-spike CD8 responses and missed private and CD4 specificities.

TCRdb ran MiXCR on the 5' RACE reads and lists one entry per CDR3 protein. The table shows 55,000 to 80,000 distinct CDR3 sequences, with 7% to 9.5% occurring only once. With V trimmed by 7 bases and J by 1 base, 13 bases remained unmatched. The CDR3 is 17 amino acids. On this clonotype: Antigen: not known.

The chain links TRBV12-3 or TRBV12-4 to TRBJ1-2; 9 nucleotides line up with TRBD1. This specimen consisted of whole blood, obtained at baseline. The sequence derives from an adult who was a healthcare worker with PCR-confirmed SARS-CoV-2 infection or an uninfected control (not recorded which). Written as DNA, the CDR3 is TGTGCCAGCAATACTCGGGACAGGGCGATTTTTAACTATGGCTACACCTTC. Translation: CASNTRDRAIFNYGYTF.